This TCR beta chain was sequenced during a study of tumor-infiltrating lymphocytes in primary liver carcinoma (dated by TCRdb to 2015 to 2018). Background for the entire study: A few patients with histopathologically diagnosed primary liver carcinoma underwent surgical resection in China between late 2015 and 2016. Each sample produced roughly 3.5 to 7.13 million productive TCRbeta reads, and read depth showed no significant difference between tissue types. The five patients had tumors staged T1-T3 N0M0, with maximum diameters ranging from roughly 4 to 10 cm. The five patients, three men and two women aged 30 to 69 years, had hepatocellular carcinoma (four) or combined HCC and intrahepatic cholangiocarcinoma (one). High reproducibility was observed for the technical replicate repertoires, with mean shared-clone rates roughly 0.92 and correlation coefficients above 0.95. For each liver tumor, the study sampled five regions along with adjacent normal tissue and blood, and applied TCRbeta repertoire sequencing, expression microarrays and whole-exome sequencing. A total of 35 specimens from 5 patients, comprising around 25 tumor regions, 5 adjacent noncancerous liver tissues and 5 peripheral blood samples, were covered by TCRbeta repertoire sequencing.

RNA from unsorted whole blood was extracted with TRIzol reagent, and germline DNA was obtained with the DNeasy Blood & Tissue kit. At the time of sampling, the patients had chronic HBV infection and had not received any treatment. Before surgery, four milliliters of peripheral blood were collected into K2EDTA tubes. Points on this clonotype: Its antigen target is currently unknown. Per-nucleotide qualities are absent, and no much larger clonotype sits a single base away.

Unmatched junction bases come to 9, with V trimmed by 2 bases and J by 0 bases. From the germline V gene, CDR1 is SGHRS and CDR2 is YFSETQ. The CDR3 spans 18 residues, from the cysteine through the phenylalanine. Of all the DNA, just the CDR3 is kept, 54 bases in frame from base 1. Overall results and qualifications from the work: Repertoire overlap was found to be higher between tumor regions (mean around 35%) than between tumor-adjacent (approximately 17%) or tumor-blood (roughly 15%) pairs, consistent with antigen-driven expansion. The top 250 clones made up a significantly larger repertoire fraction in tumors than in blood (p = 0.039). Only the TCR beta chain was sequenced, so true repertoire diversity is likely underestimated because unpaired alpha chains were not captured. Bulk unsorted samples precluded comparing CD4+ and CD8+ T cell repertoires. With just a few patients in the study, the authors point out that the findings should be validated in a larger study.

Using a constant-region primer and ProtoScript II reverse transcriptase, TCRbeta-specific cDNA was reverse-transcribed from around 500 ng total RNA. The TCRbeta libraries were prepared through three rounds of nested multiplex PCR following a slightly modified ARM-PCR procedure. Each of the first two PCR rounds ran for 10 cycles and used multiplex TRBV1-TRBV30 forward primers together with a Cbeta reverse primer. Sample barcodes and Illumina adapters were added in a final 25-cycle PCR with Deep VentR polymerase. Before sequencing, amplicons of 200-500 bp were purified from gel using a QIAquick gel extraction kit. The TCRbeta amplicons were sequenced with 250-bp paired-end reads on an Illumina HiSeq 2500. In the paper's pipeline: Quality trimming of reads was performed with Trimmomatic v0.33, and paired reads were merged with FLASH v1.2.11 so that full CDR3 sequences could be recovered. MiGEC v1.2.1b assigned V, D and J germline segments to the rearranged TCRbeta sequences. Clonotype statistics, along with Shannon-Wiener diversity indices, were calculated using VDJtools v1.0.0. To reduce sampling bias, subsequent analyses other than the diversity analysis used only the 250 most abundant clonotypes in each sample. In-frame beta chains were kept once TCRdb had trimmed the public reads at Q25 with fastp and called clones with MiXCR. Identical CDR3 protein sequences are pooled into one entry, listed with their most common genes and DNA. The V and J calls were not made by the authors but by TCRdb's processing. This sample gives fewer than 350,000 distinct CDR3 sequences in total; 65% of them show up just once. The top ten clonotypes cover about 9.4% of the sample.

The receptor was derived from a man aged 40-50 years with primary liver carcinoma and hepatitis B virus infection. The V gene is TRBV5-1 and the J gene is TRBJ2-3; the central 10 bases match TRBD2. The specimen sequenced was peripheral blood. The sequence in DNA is TGCGCCAGCAGCTTCGAACTAGCGGGGACGAGAAGCACAGATACGCAGTATTTT. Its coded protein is CASSFELAGTRSTDTQYF.